These 27 T cell receptor beta chains were all obtained from the same sample, sequenced in a study of shared clonotypes between healthy human individuals (dated by TCRdb to about 2020). For the CD8 naive samples, CD45RO-negative cells were positively selected for CCR7, yielding a CD45RA+CCR7+ population from which TemRA cells were excluded. Preparation of the library involved the immunoSEQ multiplex PCR assay. Not all clones reach the TCRdb copy of this immuneACCESS table, which keeps in-frame sequences only. Checked studies attribute under half of the gap to unresolved V genes and leave the rest unexplained. A total of about 2 million clones appear in this sample, roughly 95% of them only once. The top ten clones comprise around 1.1% of the sample. The sequenced material came from naive CD8+ T cells sorted from blood. The cell subset or site label here, explained by the study, means: CD45RA+CCR7+. The receptors were gathered from a young man in good health.

The DNA of the CDR3 is TGTGCCAGCAGCCCACGCAGGGGGGTCTACGAGCAGTACTTC. Translated: CASSPRRGVYEQYF. This sequence joins TRBV6-5 and TRBJ2-7; D is possibly TRBD1 (7 bases). The V gene's germline CDR1 is MNHEY and CDR2 SVGAGI. V lost 6 bases to trimming and J lost 3 bases, with 15 bases between them. The CDR3 is 14 residues long.

V is TRBV4-1 and J is TRBJ1-2; D not resolved. The V end was cut by 5 bases, the J end by 0 bases, with 10 bases between. The CDR3 has 14 residues. Germline CDR1 MGHRA, CDR2 YSYEKL. CDR3 in DNA: TGCGCCAGCAGCGCGACTGAAGCTAACTATGGCTACACCTTC. Protein product: CASSATEANYGYTF.

The chain links TRBV4-3 to TRBJ1-2, with a weak D call TRBD1 (5 bases). Trimming stripped 0 bases from V and 0 bases from J, with 11 bases between. The CDR3 loop spans 16 amino acids. Per the germline V gene, CDR1 is LGHNA and CDR2 is YSLEER. This chain's CDR3 is CASSQEVARANYGYTF. The CDR3 nucleotides are TGCGCCAGCAGCCAAGAAGTAGCCAGGGCTAACTATGGCTACACCTTC.

A word on this clone: Other DNA sequences in this sample translate to the same CDR3. This rearrangement joins TRBV14 to TRBJ1-1; perhaps TRBD1 as D (5 bases). V was pared by 4 bases and J by 2 bases, with 8 bases between. Per the germline V gene, CDR1 is SGHDN and CDR2 is FVKESK. This CDR3 contains 13 residues. In nucleotides, the CDR3 is TGTGCCAGCAGCCTTCAGGGAAACACTGAAGCTTTCTTT. This gives the protein CASSLQGNTEAFF.

V and J are TRBV2 and TRBJ1-5; 7 bases are shared with TRBD1. CDR3 length: 14 residues. Germline V CDR1 and CDR2: SNHLY, FYNNEI. V lost 5 bases to trimming and J lost 1 base; unmatched junction nucleotides: 2. The CDR3 protein is CASSSDRSNQPQHF. The CDR3 coding sequence is TGTGCCAGCAGTTCGGACAGGAGCAATCAGCCCCAGCATTTT. Full variable domain (missing parts from reference TRBV2 and TRBJ1-5): EPEVTQTPSHQVTQMGQEVILRCVPISNHLYFYWYRQILGQKVEFLVSFYNNEISEKSEIFDDQFSVERPDGSNFTLKIRSTKLEDSAMYFCASSSDRSNQPQHFGDGTRLSIL.

J is TRBJ2-5 and V is TRBV7-2; a possible D gene is TRBD2 (6 bases). The germline V gene encodes CDR1 SGHTA and CDR2 FQGNSA. V was clipped by 5 bases and J by 5 bases, with 15 bases between them. There are 14 residues in the CDR3. The DNA for the CDR3 is TGTGCCAGCAGCCTAGGCCGGGGGTACGAGACCCAGTACTTC. It yields the protein CASSLGRGYETQYF.

This clone appeared once. This chain uses TRBV7-6 with TRBJ1-6; the match to TRBD1 covers 12 bases. Trimming removed 4 bases from V and 9 bases from J; junction bases left unmatched: 1. The CDR3 covers 14 residues. Germline V CDR1 and CDR2: SGHVS, FNYEAQ. CDR3 sequence reads: CASSSGQGASPLHF. The CDR3 bases are TGTGCCAGCAGCTCGGGACAGGGGGCTTCACCCCTCCACTTT.

The J gene is TRBJ2-2, the V gene TRBV4-3; D tentatively reads TRBD1 or TRBD2 (5 bases each). Trimming removed 4 bases from V and 1 base from J, with 25 bases in between. The germline gives CDR1 LGHNA, CDR2 YSLEER. This CDR3 is built from 20 residues. Here the CDR3 DNA reads TGCGCCAGCAGCCCAAAAAGGGACCGGGACCCTACGGTGAACACCGGGGAGCTGTTTTTT. Its protein is CASSPKRDRDPTVNTGELFF.

The sample holds one count of this clone. The chain carries TRBV10-2 and TRBJ2-5, with no clear D. Germline V gene lookup returns CDR1 WSHSY and CDR2 SAAADI. The CDR3 totals 14 residues. Trimming removed 10 bases at V and 1 base at J, with 16 bases between. CDR3 in DNA: TGCGCCACCAACCGGGTCTTCTTCCAAGAGACCCAGTACTTC. The encoded protein is CATNRVFFQETQYF.

The CDR3 coding sequence is TGTGCCAGCAGCATCGGGACTAGCGGGAGCTACGAGCAGTACTTC. This translates into CASSIGTSGSYEQYF. The gene calls are TRBV9 and TRBJ2-7; 14 bases map to TRBD2. The germline V gene encodes CDR1 SGDLS and CDR2 YYNGEE. The CDR3 has 15 amino acids. Germline trimming cut 4 bases from V and 3 bases from J; bases unmatched to any gene: 3.

The chain combines TRBV10-2 with TRBJ1-2; tentative D call: TRBD1 (6 bases). Trimming left V 5 bases short and J 3 bases short, with 10 bases between. The CDR3 contains 13 residues. CDR1 is WSHSY, CDR2 SAAADI, per germline. CDR3 loop: CASSSAGDYGYTF. DNA for the CDR3: TGCGCCAGCAGTTCCGCAGGGGACTATGGCTACACCTTC.

Worth noting for this clone: Other nucleotide sequences in the sample specify the same CDR3. The chain carries TRBV6-5 and TRBJ2-7, with a weak D call TRBD2 (5 bases). Germline V lookup: CDR1 MNHEY, CDR2 SVGAGI. CDR3 length equals 14 residues. V was trimmed by 2 bases and J by 0 bases, leaving 8 bases between them. The CDR3 sequence is CASSYTGSSYEQYF. The CDR3, as DNA: TGTGCCAGCAGTTACACGGGGAGCTCCTACGAGCAGTACTTC.

The chain is built from TRBV5-6 and TRBJ2-7; D might be TRBD1 or TRBD2, each matching 5 bases. The CDR3 covers 13 residues. V lost 5 bases and J 3 bases, leaving 12 bases between the germline ends. Germline V gives CDR1 SGHDT, CDR2 YYEEEE. The CDR3 region is CASSQFGGYEQYF. DNA of the CDR3: TGTGCCAGCAGTCAGTTTGGGGGCTACGAGCAGTACTTC.

The chain recombines TRBV2 with TRBJ2-3; perhaps TRBD2 as D (6 bases). The V end was cut by 7 bases, the J end by 0 bases, with 11 bases between. This CDR3 has 14 amino acids. Germline CDR1 is SNHLY and CDR2 is FYNNEI. CDR3 bases: TGTGCCAGCACGCCGGGGGTTAGCACAGATACGCAGTATTTT. As protein: CASTPGVSTDTQYF.

The chain recombines TRBV7-9 with TRBJ1-1, with D possibly TRBD1 on 6 matching bases. V was trimmed by 3 bases and J by 7 bases, leaving 18 bases between them. CDR3 length: 15 residues. Germline V gene sequence: CDR1 SEHNR, CDR2 FQNEAQ (reference sequence). The CDR3 sequence: CASSFRGAPGFEAFF. CDR3 nucleotides: TGTGCCAGCAGCTTTAGGGGGGCGCCGGGATTTGAAGCTTTCTTT.

J is TRBJ2-2 and V is TRBV15, with 10 nucleotides matching TRBD2. Looked up from germline, CDR1 is LNHNV and CDR2 is YYDKDF (reference sequence). The CDR3 runs to 16 residues. The J segment lost 7 bases and the V segment lost 3 bases, leaving 8 bases of the junction unmatched. DNA for the CDR3: TGTGCCACCAGCAGGCTAGCGGGAGATCTGGACGGGGAGCTGTTTTTT. Protein sequence: CATSRLAGDLDGELFF.

This rearrangement joins TRBV6-1 to TRBJ2-7; a weak D match, TRBD1 (7 bases). The V end was cut by 8 bases, the J end by 2 bases, with 16 bases between. This CDR3 is built from 14 residues. Germline lookup yields CDR1 MNHNS and CDR2 SASEGT. CDR3 sequence: CASSYGGQTYEQYF. CDR3 in DNA: TGTGCCAGCTCTTACGGGGGACAGACCTACGAGCAGTACTTC.

This chain connects TRBV29-1 to TRBJ2-4; either TRBD1 or TRBD2 may fit D (5 bases each). V was shortened by 0 bases and J by 2 bases, with 8 bases between the two germline ends. The CDR3 extends over 14 amino acids. Per the germline V gene, CDR1 is SQVTM and CDR2 is ANQGSEA. This CDR3 is CSVEERGSKNIQYF. The CDR3 nucleotides read TGCAGCGTTGAAGAGAGGGGTTCCAAAAACATTCAGTACTTC.

The V gene is TRBV4-2, the J gene TRBJ2-1, with 7 positions matching TRBD2. The ends lost 3 bases at V and 4 bases at J; junction bases unmatched: 3. There are 14 residues in the CDR3. CDR1 LGHNA and CDR2 YNFKEQ come from the germline V gene. CDR3 amino acids: CASSQGGGYNEQFF. The CDR3 coding sequence is TGTGCCAGCAGCCAGGGCGGGGGTTACAATGAGCAGTTCTTC.

Remarks on this clone: Other DNA sequences within the sample encode an identical CDR3. V and J are TRBV6-5 and TRBJ1-1, with 9 bases aligning to TRBD1. Trimming took 6 bases from V and 4 from J; bases not matched to a gene: 0. CDR1 is MNHEY, CDR2 SVGAGI, per germline. The CDR3 loop spans 12 amino acids. DNA of the CDR3: TGTGCCAGCAGGACAGGGGGCACTGAAGCTTTCTTT. Amino acid sequence: CASRTGGTEAFF.

V is TRBV7-2 and J is TRBJ1-1; possibly TRBD1 for D (5 bases). This CDR3 comprises 15 residues. Germline V gene sequence: CDR1 SGHTA, CDR2 FQGNSA. The V end was cut by 5 bases, the J end by 3 bases, with 16 bases between. CDR3 in DNA: TGTGCCAGCAGCCGGAAAATCAGGGCGGACACTGAAGCTTTCTTT. Translated, it gives CASSRKIRADTEAFF.

The chain carries TRBV9 and TRBJ1-2; possibly TRBD1 for D (5 bases). This CDR3 has 12 amino acids. Between the trimmed V and J ends, which lost 6 bases and 3 bases, there was a span of 9 bases. The germline gives CDR1 SGDLS, CDR2 YYNGEE. CDR3 nucleotides: TGTGCCAGCAAAGGGGTAGACTATGGCTACACCTTC. It encodes CASKGVDYGYTF.

This chain connects TRBV27 to TRBJ1-2, with D possibly being TRBD1 (5 bases). V was trimmed by 5 bases and J by 6 bases, leaving 19 bases between them. The CDR3 runs 15 residues. Germline assignment: CDR1 MNHEY and CDR2 SMNVEV (reference sequence). The CDR3 DNA reads TGTGCCAGCAGTCCGGTAACGGGACTTCGGGATGGCTACACCTTC. It specifies CASSPVTGLRDGYTF.

The CDR3 here is CSVERESVGLDGYTF. The CDR3 coding sequence is TGCAGCGTTGAGAGGGAAAGTGTAGGTTTGGACGGCTACACCTTC. The rearrangement links TRBV29-1 to TRBJ1-2; D is uncertain. This CDR3 is 15 amino acids long. Germline V gene data show CDR1 as SQVTM and CDR2 as ANQGSEA. V was shortened by 3 bases and J by 8 bases, with 22 bases between the two germline ends.

This sequence joins TRBV27 and TRBJ1-6, with D unresolved. From germline, CDR1 is MNHEY and CDR2 SMNVEV (reference sequence). V dropped 5 bases and J dropped 6 bases, with 17 bases sitting between them. This CDR3 is built from 16 residues. CDR3 residues: CASSPSAGESNSPLHF. DNA for the CDR3: TGTGCCAGCAGTCCCTCCGCCGGGGAATCTAATTCACCCCTCCACTTT.

The count of this clone is one. V gene TRBV12-1 combines with J gene TRBJ1-6; the table calls TRBD1, which could not be checked here. TRBV12-1 is a pseudogene locus. The CDR3 length is 15 residues. CDR3 protein: CASSLGPGNNSPLHF. As DNA, the CDR3 is TGTGCCAGCAGCCTTGGGCCAGGGAATAATTCACCCCTCCACTTT.

CDR3 amino acids: CASSRAPGYSNQPQHF. The CDR3 nucleotides are TGTGCCAGCAGCCGAGCCCCAGGATATAGCAATCAGCCCCAGCATTTT. This chain uses TRBV28 with TRBJ1-5; no reliable D call. The CDR3 runs to 16 residues. With 6 bases removed from V and 0 bases from J, the gap between germline ends came to 15 bases. Germline V gene data show CDR1 as MDHEN and CDR2 as SYDVKM.